This is a list of T cell receptor beta chains from one sample in a study of shared clonotypes between healthy human individuals. This table comes from immunoSEQ multiplex PCR, and its TCRdb copy is limited to in-frame clones, with some not included. The table has about 1 million clones, around 78% seen once; the top ten hold under 0.65%. The specimen sequenced was memory CD4+ T cells from PBMCs. The source is a man between 18 and 35 years old in good health. Some clones in this sample may be carry-over from other donors' samples. Each CDR3 is given with its conserved first and last residue. D genes are given only for firm matches. Clone size is shown for a subset of rows, as once, few, many or a class of expanded clone.

once,TRBV5-1,.,TRBJ1-4,CASSLDLEKLFF,TGCGCCAGCAGCTTGGATTTAGAAAAACTGTTTTTT
.,TRBV18,.,TRBJ1-2,CASSLDLYKGYTF,TGTGCCAGCTCACTGGACCTCTACAAGGGCTACACCTTC
.,TRBV10-1,TRBD1,TRBJ2-2,CASSERPGQGLRRTGELFF,TGCGCCAGCAGTGAACGACCGGGACAGGGTTTGCGACGCACCGGGGAGCTGTTTTTT
.,TRBV6-5,.,TRBJ2-7,CASRTAGAGYEQYF,TGTGCCAGCAGAACCGCGGGGGCAGGCTACGAGCAGTACTTC
.,TRBV29-1,.,TRBJ1-2,CSVEPGGHGYTF,TGCAGCGTTGAACCGGGGGGTCATGGCTACACCTTC
.,TRBV7-2,.,TRBJ2-3,CASSNRRLYTDTQYF,TGTGCCAGCAGCAATCGGAGGCTTTACACAGATACGCAGTATTTT
.,TRBV25-1,TRBD2,TRBJ2-7,CASSGGSSGRSEQYF,TGTGCCAGCAGTGGTGGGTCTAGCGGGAGGAGCGAGCAGTACTTC
.,TRBV28,.,TRBJ2-2,CASSLRAGELFF,TGTGCCAGCAGTTTAAGGGCCGGGGAGCTGTTTTTT
.,TRBV10-3,.,TRBJ2-3,CAISIVRDEKLF,TGTGCCATCAGTATAGTCCGGGACGAAAAGCTTTTT
.,TRBV29-1,.,TRBJ1-1,CSVDRGGTAFF,TGCAGCGTGGACCGGGGGGGAACGGCTTTCTTT
.,TRBV5-1,.,TRBJ1-1,CASSLVGGHNTEAFF,TGCGCCAGCAGCTTGGTAGGCGGACACAACACTGAAGCTTTCTTT
.,TRBV5-4,.,TRBJ2-7,CASSLDPPYEQYF,TGTGCCAGCAGCTTGGATCCCCCCTACGAGCAGTACTTC
.,TRBV7-9,TRBD1,TRBJ2-5,CASQGQGGETQYF,TGTGCCAGCCAGGGACAGGGGGGCGAGACCCAGTACTTC
.,TRBV5-6,.,TRBJ1-2,CASSLFLNYGYTF,TGTGCCAGCAGCTTGTTCCTGAACTATGGCTACACCTTC
.,TRBV13,.,TRBJ2-4,CASSLVGGNIQYF,TGTGCCAGCAGCTTAGTAGGCGGGAACATTCAGTACTTC